A single sample gave rise to the 5 T cell receptor beta chains below, sequenced in a study of cytomegalovirus exposure and HLA in healthy donors. PCR was performed using 60 Vbeta and 13 Jbeta primers. Profiling relied on immunoSEQ multiplex PCR, and the TCRdb table lists in-frame clones only, not all of them. The sample consists of 130,000 to 150,000 clones, nearly 80% of them appearing once. Sequencing was done on a sample of PBMCs. The origin of the receptors is a man aged 35 to 55 in good health and CMV-seropositive.

The chain couples TRBV5-4 to TRBJ2-1; 9 bases match TRBD1. V gave up 3 bases and J gave up 7 bases; unmatched junction bases: 11. Germline V CDR1 and CDR2: SGHNT, YYREEE (reference sequence). This CDR3 has 16 residues. This CDR3 reads CASSWGQGGVVNEQFF. CDR3 bases: TGTGCCAGCAGCTGGGGACAGGGTGGGGTTGTGAATGAGCAGTTCTTC.

This clone was detected only once. The DNA for the CDR3 is TGTGCCAGTAGTGCTGACAATTCGTATAATTCACCCCTCCACTTT. It codes for CASSADNSYNSPLHF. This sequence joins TRBV19 and TRBJ1-6, with D uncertain. Trimming took off 5 bases at V and 4 bases at J, with 12 bases between the two ends. CDR1 and CDR2 from the germline V gene are LNHDA and SQIVND (reference sequence). The length of the CDR3 is 15 residues.

This clone was detected only a few times. The J gene is TRBJ2-7, the V gene TRBV18; 8 bases fit TRBD2. This CDR3 comprises 14 residues. Looked up from germline, CDR1 is KGHSH and CDR2 is LQKENI. Germline trimming cut 4 bases from V and 2 bases from J; bases unmatched to any gene: 4. CDR3 amino acids: CASSLLAAAYEQYF. CDR3 coding DNA: TGTGCCAGCTCACTACTAGCGGCTGCCTACGAGCAGTACTTC.

V gene TRBV10-3 combines with J gene TRBJ2-3; 10 nucleotides align to TRBD2. Germline V gene data show CDR1 as ENHRY and CDR2 as SYGVKD. V gave up 6 bases and J gave up 1 base; unmatched junction bases: 4. The CDR3 loop spans 15 amino acids. The CDR3 reads CAISEGTSGTDTQYF. The CDR3 DNA reads TGTGCCATCAGCGAGGGGACTAGCGGCACAGATACGCAGTATTTT.

This clone was seen only a few times. This chain links TRBV7-3 with TRBJ2-1; 7 nucleotides match TRBD1. CDR3 length: 16 amino acids. Germline-derived CDR1 and CDR2 are SGHTA and FQGTGA. After removal of 3 bases from V and 2 bases from J, the junction contained 7 bases not matched to a gene. The CDR3 sequence is CASSFATGEPYNEQFF. CDR3 DNA: TGTGCCAGCAGCTTTGCCACAGGGGAGCCCTACAATGAGCAGTTCTTC.